The TCR beta chain under discussion was sequenced for a study of neurological immune-mediated disorders. TCRdb re-called the 5' RACE reads with MiXCR, one entry per CDR3 protein. This sample has fewer than 30,000 distinct CDR3 sequences, with less than 15% found just once. The time point denotes: technical triplicate 1. This CDR3 spans 13 amino acids. Per germline, CDR1 SGHRS and CDR2 YFSETQ. Trimming cost V 0 bases and J 3 bases, with 6 bases left between them. Many counts were recorded for this clonotype. The V call is TRBV5-1, the J call TRBJ2-5; D not certain. This TCR came from a female donor with HTLV-1-associated myelopathy (HAM/TSP). The sample consisted of CD4+ T cells from blood. The CDR3 bases are TGCGCCAGCAGCTTGGGGCAAAAAGAGACCCAGTACTTC. Protein sequence: CASSLGQKETQYF.